This entry lists 8 T cell receptor beta chains sequenced from one sample in a study of molecular identifiers for immune sequencing clone quantification. One entry per CDR3 protein results from TCRdb running MiXCR on the PCR reads. The sample shows around 480,000 distinct CDR3 sequences, less than 30% of them seen only once. The sequenced sample consisted of naive CD8+ T cells from blood, with Jurkat cell RNA spiked in. Subset meaning: FACS-sorted CD8+CD4-CCR7+CD45RA+ naive T cells. The receptors were gathered from a human donor in good health. Some libraries in this study had Jurkat cell RNA spiked in.

The chain recombines TRBV16 with TRBJ1-2, with a tentative D call TRBD1 (6 bases). The CDR3 totals 15 residues. V was trimmed by 1 base and J by 4 bases, leaving 13 bases between them. Germline loops: CDR1 KGHSY, CDR2 FQNENV. The CDR3 bases are TGTGCCAGCAGCCAATTTCGGACAGCAAGCTATGGCTACACCTTC. Translation: CASSQFRTASYGYTF.

The CDR3 sequence: CAIRATGANVLTF. The DNA for the CDR3 is TGTGCTATTAGAGCAACTGGGGCCAACGTCCTGACTTTC. This chain joins TRBV30 and TRBJ2-6, with D hard to call. The CDR3 loop spans 13 amino acids. Germline V CDR1 and CDR2: GTSNPN, SVGIG (reference sequence).

This clonotype was seen repeatedly, ten times or more. The chain recombines TRBV7-2 with TRBJ2-7; D is unresolved. Trimming took off 3 bases at V and 4 bases at J, with 10 bases between the two ends. The CDR3 is 13 amino acids. Germline lookup yields CDR1 SGHTA and CDR2 FQGNSA. CDR3 in DNA: TGTGCCAGCAGCTTGACCCCCGGGTACGAGCAGTACTTC. It translates to CASSLTPGYEQYF.

The sample holds many counts of this clonotype. The chain uses TRBV29-1 and TRBJ2-5, with D perhaps TRBD2 (5 bases). In germline, CDR1 is SQVTM, CDR2 ANQGSEA. CDR3 size: 19 residues. The V and J ends lost 2 bases and 0 bases respectively, with 25 bases between them. The CDR3 sequence: CSVEQGLPHIRWDQETQYF. Here the CDR3 DNA reads TGCAGCGTTGAACAAGGACTGCCGCATATTCGCTGGGACCAAGAGACCCAGTACTTC.

The gene calls are TRBV2 and TRBJ2-3; TRBD2 matches at 9 bases. Germline V lookup: CDR1 SNHLY, CDR2 FYNNEI. V lost 4 bases and J lost 2; bases outside the gene matches: 4. The CDR3 sequence is 15 residues long. The DNA of the CDR3 is TGTGCCAGCAGTGCTGCTAGCGGGGACACAGATACGCAGTATTTT. It encodes CASSAASGDTDTQYF.

As for this clonotype: Likely a read error: the CDR3 ends without its conserved phenylalanine or tryptophan. For the CDR3, the DNA is TGCAGTGCTGAACCCCAGCCCCAGCATTCT. As protein: CSAEPQPQHS. The chain uses TRBV20-1 and TRBJ1-5; no reliable D call. This CDR3 region has 10 residues. Trimming shortened V by 5 bases and J by 7 bases, and 6 bases separated the two germline ends. Germline V gene lookup returns CDR1 DFQATT and CDR2 SNEGSKA (reference sequence).

The chain employs TRBV19 and TRBJ1-5, with 9 bases identical to TRBD1. The ends lost 7 bases at V and 2 bases at J; junction bases unmatched: 6. There are 15 residues in the CDR3. Germline CDR1 and CDR2: LNHDA and SQIVND (reference sequence). This CDR3 reads CASTLGDRGNQPQHF. CDR3 coding DNA: TGTGCCAGTACCCTAGGGGACAGGGGCAATCAGCCCCAGCATTTT.

V gene TRBV7-2 combines with J gene TRBJ2-3, with 12 bases matching TRBD1. CDR1 SGHTA and CDR2 FQGNSA come from the germline V gene. The CDR3 totals 15 residues. With V trimmed by 5 bases and J by 6 bases, 6 bases remained unmatched. The CDR3 spells CASSTGQGAHDTQYF. The CDR3, as DNA: TGTGCCAGCAGCACGGGACAGGGGGCCCATGATACGCAGTATTTT.